This T cell receptor beta chain was recovered during a study of blood T cell repertoires in COVID-19. In the study overall: The analysed material was cDNA or gDNA that came from T cells, B-cell-depleted T cells, or PBMCs.

Enrollment of patients from Seattle took place during active infection, with longitudinal follow-up. The V gene lost 2 bases and the J gene lost 0 bases, with 11 bases spanning the gap. The CDR3 sequence is 15 residues long. Germline-derived CDR1 and CDR2 are ENHRY and SYGVKD. Per the study methods: Scientists estimated how many nucleated cells there were by amplifying reference gene primers. The data were produced by immunoSEQ multiplex PCR, yet TCRdb's version contains in-frame clones alone and is incomplete. That table furnishes V, J and clone size, whereas the DNA furnished D and trimming. The sample gives around 160,000 clones, approximately 85% of which show up once; approximately 8% is in the top ten.

The V call is TRBV10-3, the J call TRBJ2-7, with a weak D call TRBD1 (6 bases). Sequencing used peripheral blood. The TCR sequence derives from a woman aged 60-75 years with COVID-19, enrolled during active disease. The CDR3 sequence is CAISERTASSYEQYF. CDR3 coding DNA: TGTGCCATCAGTGAGAGGACAGCGAGCTCCTACGAGCAGTACTTC.